A selection of T cell receptor beta chains follows, all from one sample in a study of shared clonotypes between healthy human individuals. Profiled with immunoSEQ multiplex PCR; TCRdb holds only in-frame clones, not every one. The sample includes 170,000 or so clones, approximately 70% of them seen just once. What was sequenced was memory CD4+ T cells sorted from blood. The receptor set was obtained from a man aged 25 to 45 in good health. The CDR3 runs from the conserved cysteine through the conserved F or W. The D gene is left open where the match is weak. A row's size may be missing; if present it is once, few, many or a size class.

abundance	d_gene	v_gene	j_gene	CDR3nt	CDR3aa
NA	NA	TRBV6-5	TRBJ2-3	TGTGCCAGCAGGCACCGGGCCCTAGGGGATACGCAGTATTTT	CASRHRALGDTQYF
NA	NA	TRBV15	TRBJ2-5	TGTGCCACCAGCAGAAGCGGACAAGAGACCCAGTACTTC	CATSRSGQETQYF
NA	TRBD1	TRBV11-1	TRBJ2-7	TGTGCCAGCAGCTCTCTCCGACAGGGGAGGGAGCAGTACTTC	CASSSLRQGREQYF
NA	TRBD1	TRBV18	TRBJ2-1	TGTGCCAGCTCACCACAGGGGGCTAGGGTCTACAATGAGCAGTTCTTC	CASSPQGARVYNEQFF
NA	TRBD2	TRBV18	TRBJ2-7	TGTGCCAGCTCACCACCGACCGGGACTAGTAGCTACGAGCAGTACTTC	CASSPPTGTSSYEQYF
many	NA	TRBV5-8	TRBJ1-5	TGTGCCAGCAGTCCCCAGGGTTTTAGCAATCAGCCCCAGCATTTT	CASSPQGFSNQPQHF
NA	TRBD2	TRBV5-4	TRBJ2-1	TGTGCCAGCAGCTTGGTCGGAGCGGGACTAGCGGGAAGTGAGCAGTTCTTC	CASSLVGAGLAGSEQFF
NA	TRBD1	TRBV10-1	TRBJ2-7	TGCGCCAGCAGTGAGTACAGGGGGCCCTACGAGCAGTACTTC	CASSEYRGPYEQYF
NA	NA	TRBV18	TRBJ1-1	TGTGCCAGCTCACAGGACACAACACTAAGGAGCACTGAAGCTTTCTTT	CASSQDTTLRSTEAFF
few	NA	TRBV5-1	TRBJ2-5	TGCGCCAGCAGCCGAACGACAGGGAGGGAAGAGACCCAGTACTTC	CASSRTTGREETQYF
few	NA	TRBV6-5	TRBJ2-2	TGTGCCAGCAGGTGGGGGAGATCCACCGGGGAGCTGTTTTTT	CASRWGRSTGELFF
NA	NA	TRBV21-1	TRBJ1-1	TGTGCCAGCAGCAAGTTTAAACCCATGGGGACTGAAGCTTTCTTT	CASSKFKPMGTEAFF
NA	NA	TRBV28	TRBJ1-2	TGTGCCAGCAGTTTACAGGGGAACTATGGCTACACCTTC	CASSLQGNYGYTF
NA	NA	TRBV7-8	TRBJ2-5	TGTGCCAGCAGCTTGTCGCCCGGGGAGACCCAGTACTTC	CASSLSPGETQYF
many	NA	TRBV4-2	TRBJ2-5	TGTGCCAGCAGCCAAGATCCGCGGAGGGCCGTCAGAGAGACCCAGTACTTC	CASSQDPRRAVRETQYF
few	NA	TRBV6-5	TRBJ1-1	TGTGCCAGCAGCCCCACCTCTACCCCAACTGAAGCTTTCTTT	CASSPTSTPTEAFF
few	NA	TRBV5-1	TRBJ2-7	TGCGCCAGCAGCTCGTCAGGGACCTCCTACGAGCAGTACTTC	CASSSSGTSYEQYF
NA	NA	TRBV19	TRBJ1-2	TGTGCCAGTAGTATAGATCGCGCGGGGGGCTACACCTTC	CASSIDRAGGYTF
NA	NA	TRBV11-2	TRBJ1-5	TGTGCCAGCAGCTTAGATCGGCTAGATCCCCAGCATTTT	CASSLDRLDPQHF
NA	TRBD1	TRBV9	TRBJ1-2	TGTGCCAGCGGCCTCGACAGGGACGGTGGATACGGCTACACCTTC	CASGLDRDGGYGYTF
NA	TRBD1	TRBV7-6	TRBJ1-4	TGTGCCAGCAGCAAAAACAGGGGGACTCATGAAAAACTGTTTTTT	CASSKNRGTHEKLFF
few	TRBD1	TRBV28	TRBJ2-7	TGTGCCAGCAGTTTTTCTCCAAAGGGGACAGCAAGCTACGAGCAGTACTTC	CASSFSPKGTASYEQYF
once	NA	TRBV19	TRBJ1-5	TGTGCCAGTAGTACGACAACAGGGTTTCAGCCCCAGCATTTT	CASSTTTGFQPQHF
NA	TRBD2	TRBV7-3	TRBJ2-1	TGTGCCAGCAGCCCCCTAGCGGGGGCCTACAATGAGCAGTTCTTC	CASSPLAGAYNEQFF
NA	NA	TRBV2	TRBJ1-2	TGTGCCAGCAGTAACCACAGGGTCCGGGGAGGTGGCTACACCTTC	CASSNHRVRGGGYTF
NA	NA	TRBV11-3	TRBJ1-1	TGTGCCAGCAGCCAGCAGATGAACACTGAAGCTTTCTTT	CASSQQMNTEAFF
once	NA	TRBV5-1	TRBJ2-2	TGCGCCAGCAAGGGTCTAGGGGACGGGTCCGGGGAGCTGTTTTTT	CASKGLGDGSGELFF
NA	TRBD2	TRBV29-1	TRBJ2-6	TGCAGCGTCGGGGGGGTTCAGGGACACACTCAATCTGGGGCCAACGTCCTGACTTTC	CSVGGVQGHTQSGANVLTF
NA	NA	TRBV14	TRBJ2-1	TGTGCCAGCAGCCAAGTCTGGGACCACCGGTCCTACAATGAGCAGTTCTTC	CASSQVWDHRSYNEQFF
NA	TRBD2	TRBV5-5	TRBJ2-7	TGTGCCAGCAGCCCGCGGGGGGCAGGGGAGCAGTACTTC	CASSPRGAGEQYF
NA	NA	TRBV5-1	TRBJ2-1	TGCGCCAGCAGCTTTAGAGTGGAGTACAATGAGCAGTTCTTC	CASSFRVEYNEQFF
NA	NA	TRBV27	TRBJ2-1	TGTGCCAGCAGTCTAAAACAGGGAATGCATGAGCAGTTCTTC	CASSLKQGMHEQFF
NA	NA	TRBV5-1	TRBJ1-3	TGCGCCAGCAGCTATTTGGATGGCGACACCATATATTTT	CASSYLDGDTIYF
NA	TRBD2	TRBV28	TRBJ2-1	TGTGCCAGCAGCCATAGCGGGAGGGGCAATGAGCAGTTCTTC	CASSHSGRGNEQFF
NA	NA	TRBV4-2	TRBJ2-3	TGTGCCAGCAGCCAAGATGGACGGGGACGGAGCACAGATACGCAGTATTTT	CASSQDGRGRSTDTQYF
NA	TRBD1	TRBV7-6	TRBJ2-3	TGTGCCAGCAGCTTAGTTTCACAGGGGGATACGCAGTATTTT	CASSLVSQGDTQYF
NA	TRBD1	TRBV7-2	TRBJ2-7	TGTGCCAGCTCGGGGACAGGGGCCACCTACGAGCAGTACTTC	CASSGTGATYEQYF
NA	TRBD1	TRBV7-2	TRBJ1-1	TGTGCCAGCAGCTTAGAGGACAGGGTGTCTTTCTTT	CASSLEDRVSFF
NA	NA	TRBV29-1	TRBJ1-2	TGCAGCGTTGGGAATTCCGTAATACAGGGTTGGAGGACCTTC	CSVGNSVIQGWRTF
NA	TRBD1	TRBV18	TRBJ1-4	TGTGCCAGCTCCCCCGGGACAGGCGTGGGGTGGAAACTGTTTTTT	CASSPGTGVGWKLFF
NA	NA	TRBV7-2	TRBJ1-5	TGTGCCAGCAGCTTAGATAACATCTATCAGCCCCAGCATTTT	CASSLDNIYQPQHF
NA	NA	TRBV9	TRBJ2-2	TGTGCCAGCAGCGTAGACGGGAGACAGGGTAATTCCGCCGGGGAGCTGTTTTTT	CASSVDGRQGNSAGELFF
NA	TRBD2	TRBV28	TRBJ2-1	TGTGCCAGCAGTTCGCTAGCGGGAGGACTCAATGAGCAGTTCTTC	CASSSLAGGLNEQFF
few	NA	TRBV5-4	TRBJ2-1	TGTGCCAGCAGCAGCTTTACCGCGACAACCGATGAGCAGTTCTTC	CASSSFTATTDEQFF
once	TRBD1	TRBV9	TRBJ2-6	TGTGCCAGCAGTGGGGACAGGAGAGATATAAGTGGGGCCAACGTCCTGACTTTC	CASSGDRRDISGANVLTF
once	NA	TRBV7-8	TRBJ1-3	TGTGCCAGCAACACAGGTTTTGGAAACACCATATATTTT	CASNTGFGNTIYF
NA	NA	TRBV11-2	TRBJ2-1	TGTGCCAGCAGCCACCCACTCGATGAGCAGTTCTTC	CASSHPLDEQFF
NA	NA	TRBV2	TRBJ2-1	TGTGCCAGCAGTGATTTACTAGGGGGTGAGCAGTTCTTC	CASSDLLGGEQFF
NA	NA	TRBV2	TRBJ1-1	TGTGCCAGCAGGAATGGAGGGGGGGCCGGCACTGAAGCTTTCTTT	CASRNGGGAGTEAFF
NA	TRBD2	TRBV19	TRBJ2-3	TGTGCCAGTAGTAGGACTAGCCCCACGGGGTATACGCAGTATTTT	CASSRTSPTGYTQYF
NA	NA	TRBV27	TRBJ1-2	TGTGCCAGCAGTCAAGGGGGACTACCTTATGGCTACACCTTC	CASSQGGLPYGYTF
few	NA	TRBV7-9	TRBJ2-4	TGTGCCAGCAGCTTGGGCGGAACTGTGAACGTCAAAAACATTCAGTACTTC	CASSLGGTVNVKNIQYF
NA	TRBD2	TRBV7-6	TRBJ2-4	TGTGCCAGCAGCTTAGCCCCGTCGTGGAGGGAGGGCCCCCAAAACATTCAGTACTTC	CASSLAPSWREGPQNIQYF
few	TRBD2	TRBV29-1	TRBJ2-3	TGCAGCACACTCGGGGGGGGCAGCAGCACAGATACGCAGTATTTT	CSTLGGGSSTDTQYF
medium-sized	TRBD1	TRBV7-8	TRBJ1-4	TGTGCCAGCAGGGCCACGACAGGGGAGAATGAAAAACTGTTTTTT	CASRATTGENEKLFF